Listed below are T cell receptor beta chains from one sample, sequenced in a study of immune cell composition in non-small cell lung cancer. Sequenced by immunoSEQ multiplex PCR; TCRdb stores in-frame clones only, minus some. The sample consists of around 16,000 clones, around four fifths of them appearing once. This sample also appeared in a second study, on CD4 T cells in lung cancer.

Sequencing input: non-adjacent lung tissue. Source of these receptors: a human donor with non-small cell lung cancer. Each CDR3 is given with its conserved first and last residue. The order of the fields is J gene, clone size, D gene, V gene, CDR3 DNA, CDR3 protein. D genes are given only for firm matches. Clone size is stated in some rows and not others, as once, few, many or a class when expanded.

>TRBJ2-7|NA|NA|TRBV7-9
TGTGCCAGCAGCTTCCTCCATCACAGGTGGCACGAGCAGTACTTC
CASSFLHHRWHEQYF
>TRBJ2-1|NA|TRBD2|TRBV7-6
TGTGCCAGCAGGCCAACTAGCGGGGGGGGGTTTGTGCAGTTCTTC
CASRPTSGGGFVQFF
>TRBJ1-2|NA|TRBD1|TRBV5-4
TGCGCCAGCAGCCAAGAGGTTGGGGCGGGACAGTTTGGGGGTGGCTACACCTTC
CASSQEVGAGQFGGGYTF
>TRBJ2-3|NA|NA|TRBV12-5
TGTGCTAGTGGCCCTCACGACACTTATACGCAGTATTTT
CASGPHDTYTQYF
>TRBJ2-4|few|NA|TRBV7-2
TGTGCCAGCTCACCAGCCCCCACCCAGGGCAAAAACATTCAGTACTTC
CASSPAPTQGKNIQYF
>TRBJ1-1|NA|NA|TRBV6-5
TGTGCCAGCAGTTCGGGGGGGCTTAGCACTGAAGCTTTCTTT
CASSSGGLSTEAFF
>TRBJ1-6|NA|NA|TRBV10-3
TGTGCCACTACAGGCTCCTATAATTCACCCCTCCACTTT
CATTGSYNSPLHF
>TRBJ2-1|NA|TRBD2|TRBV7-9
TGTGCCAGCAGCCTGAGACTAGCCCATGAGCAGTTCTTC
CASSLRLAHEQFF
>TRBJ1-2|NA|NA|TRBV19
TGTGCCAGTAGTATCGTCAACTATGGCTACACCTTC
CASSIVNYGYTF
>TRBJ2-2|NA|TRBD1|TRBV7-8
TGTGCCAGCGGGAAAACGGGACAGCCCACCGGGGAGCTGTTTTTT
CASGKTGQPTGELFF
>TRBJ1-1|once|NA|TRBV4-3
TGCGCCAGCAGCCAAGGGGCAGGGCAGAGGTGGGCCAACACTGAAGCTTTCTTT
CASSQGAGQRWANTEAFF
>TRBJ2-3|few|NA|TRBV7-2
TGTGCCAGCAGCCCATCCTACTCTTCAGATACGCAGTATTTT
CASSPSYSSDTQYF
>TRBJ2-7|NA|NA|TRBV5-1
TGCGCCAGCAGCTTGGAGGACTGGACCTACGAGCAGTACTTC
CASSLEDWTYEQYF
>TRBJ1-5|NA|NA|TRBV2
TGTGCCAGCAGTGACGGGTATCGCAATCAGCCCCAGCATTTT
CASSDGYRNQPQHF
>TRBJ1-1|NA|NA|TRBV6-5
TGTGCCAGCAGTTACTCTATAGGGAAAGGGACTGAAGCTTTCTTT
CASSYSIGKGTEAFF
>TRBJ2-5|NA|TRBD1|TRBV5-1
TGCGCCAGCAGCGCTTCGGACAGGGTTGAGACCCAGTACTTC
CASSASDRVETQYF
>TRBJ2-3|once|TRBD1|TRBV6-1
TGTGCCAGTTCAATACAGGGACAGAGCACAGATACGCAGTATTTT
CASSIQGQSTDTQYF
>TRBJ2-1|NA|TRBD1|TRBV7-9
TGTGCCAGCAGCGACCGACAGGGGGCCGACAATGAGCAGTTCTTC
CASSDRQGADNEQFF
>TRBJ2-1|NA|TRBD2|TRBV7-2
TGTGCCAGCAGCCGCACGACTAGCGGCGGGTCCTATGAGCAGTTCTTC
CASSRTTSGGSYEQFF
>TRBJ1-5|few|NA|TRBV30
TGTGCCTGGAGTGTAACAGGTCCGCCCCAGCATTTT
CAWSVTGPPQHF
>TRBJ1-2|NA|NA|TRBV6-1
TGTGCCAGCAGTGTGGGACCGCCCTATGGCTACACCTTC
CASSVGPPYGYTF
>TRBJ2-1|NA|NA|TRBV18
TGTGCCAGCTCACTACTAGACGATGAGCAGTTCTTC
CASSLLDDEQFF
>TRBJ1-1|NA|NA|TRBV7-2
TGTGCCAGCAGCTTAGGGCGGTACACTGAAGCTTTCTTT
CASSLGRYTEAFF
>TRBJ2-1|few|NA|TRBV27
TGTTCTAACGTGGGGCAGGCGTCCTACAATGAGCAGTTCTTC
CSNVGQASYNEQFF
>TRBJ1-2|NA|NA|TRBV7-2
TGTGCCAGCAGCTTTCAGCCGCAACGCTATGGCTACACCTTC
CASSFQPQRYGYTF
>TRBJ2-2|once|TRBD2|TRBV7-2
TGTGCCAGCAGCCCGGCTAGCGGGGGCGTCACCGGGGAGCTGTTTTTT
CASSPASGGVTGELFF
>TRBJ1-1|NA|NA|TRBV28
TGTGCCAGCAGTTTACTGGGCCACCGGACTGAAGCTTTCTTT
CASSLLGHRTEAFF
>TRBJ1-2|NA|TRBD1|TRBV19
TGTGCCAGTAGTATCCCGGACAGGCTCCCTAACTATGGCTACACCTTC
CASSIPDRLPNYGYTF
>TRBJ1-6|NA|NA|TRBV5-1
TGCGCCAGCAGCTCCCAGCGGGTTTTGCCTTTGGATTCACCCCTCCACTTT
CASSSQRVLPLDSPLHF
>TRBJ2-5|NA|TRBD1|TRBV18
TGTGCCAGCTCACTAACAGGGGACCAAGAGACCCAGTACTTC
CASSLTGDQETQYF
>TRBJ2-7|NA|NA|TRBV6-1
TGTGCCAGCAGTTTAGAAACCTCCCTACGAGAGCAGTACTTC
CASSLETSLREQYF
>TRBJ1-2|NA|NA|TRBV29-1
TGCAGCGTGCCCGGGGGAGGCTATGGCTACACCTTC
CSVPGGGYGYTF
>TRBJ2-1|NA|NA|TRBV19
TGTGCCAGTAGTATATCGGTCTCTAATGAGCAGTTCTTC
CASSISVSNEQFF
>TRBJ1-6|NA|TRBD1|TRBV25-1
TGTGCCAGCAGTCCAGGGGGTTCCTACTATAATTCACCCCTCCACTTT
CASSPGGSYYNSPLHF
>TRBJ2-7|NA|NA|TRBV7-5
TGTGCCAGCAGCTTAGCAGGGGGGAACGAGCAGTACTTC
CASSLAGGNEQYF
>TRBJ1-4|NA|TRBD1|TRBV28
TGTGCCAGCAGTTTAGGGGGGACAGCTAATGAAAAACTGTTTTTT
CASSLGGTANEKLFF
>TRBJ2-3|NA|NA|TRBV28
TGTGCCAGCAGTTTGGCGGGCGTCCCCCCACAATCGGTGCAGTATTTT
CASSLAGVPPQSVQYF
>TRBJ1-6|medium-sized|NA|TRBV7-8
TGTGCCAGCACCTTTCTGGGGGGCGAAGATAATTCACCCCTCCACTTT
CASTFLGGEDNSPLHF
>TRBJ2-1|once|TRBD2|TRBV7-3
TGTGCCAGCAGCGATCTAGCGGGGGGTTACAATGAGCAGTTCTTC
CASSDLAGGYNEQFF
>TRBJ1-5|NA|TRBD1|TRBV5-6
TGTGCCAGCAGCCTGGACAGGGGTCAGCCCCAGCATTTT
CASSLDRGQPQHF
>TRBJ2-7|NA|TRBD1|TRBV5-1
TGCGCCAGCAGCCGACAGGGGGGGAGTCGATTGTACGAGCAGTACTTC
CASSRQGGSRLYEQYF
>TRBJ2-1|NA|TRBD2|TRBV7-8
TGTGCCAGCAGCTTAGAGCGGGGGGCAGGGTACAATGAGCAGTTCTTC
CASSLERGAGYNEQFF
>TRBJ2-1|NA|TRBD1|TRBV20-1
TGCAGTGCTGCCGGGACAGGGGAGCAGTTCTTC
CSAAGTGEQFF
>TRBJ2-3|NA|TRBD1|TRBV5-1
TGCGCCAGCAGCTTTACAGGGGGAGCCGCAGATACGCAGTATTTT
CASSFTGGAADTQYF
>TRBJ2-5|NA|NA|TRBV7-2
TGTGCCAGCAGCTTAAATCGGGCGGAGACCCAGTACTTC
CASSLNRAETQYF
>TRBJ2-3|NA|NA|TRBV6-5
TGTGCCAGCGTGGGCCGTCTCGCAGATACGCAGTATTTT
CASVGRLADTQYF
>TRBJ2-3|NA|TRBD2|TRBV10-3
TGTGCCATCAGTCTCTTACTAGCGGATTTCACAGATACGCAGTATTTT
CAISLLLADFTDTQYF
>TRBJ1-3|NA|NA|TRBV6-1
TGTGCCAGCAGTTCCCCAGGAGTTCCAAACACCATATATTTT
CASSSPGVPNTIYF
>TRBJ2-5|NA|NA|TRBV5-6
TGTGCCAGCAGCTTGGAGGCCAGCGAGACCCAGTACTTC
CASSLEASETQYF
>TRBJ2-1|NA|TRBD1|TRBV28
TGTGCCAGCAGCGGACAGGGGTACAATGAGCAGTTCTTC
CASSGQGYNEQFF
>TRBJ2-1|NA|NA|TRBV11-1
TGTGCCAGCAGGGTCGAGAATGAGCAGTTCTTC
CASRVENEQFF
>TRBJ1-5|NA|NA|TRBV7-8
TGTGCCAGTACCCCCGCGGGTCCACGCAATCAGCCCCAGCATTTT
CASTPAGPRNQPQHF
>TRBJ2-5|NA|TRBD1|TRBV13
TGTGCCAGCGCCACCGACAGGGCCACGGCCCAGTACTTC
CASATDRATAQYF
>TRBJ2-1|NA|TRBD1|TRBV7-8
TGTGCCAGCAGCTTACAGGGGGCGCACAATGAGCAGTTCTTC
CASSLQGAHNEQFF
>TRBJ2-5|NA|NA|TRBV19
TGTGCCAGTAGTGGTGAAGGCCAGGAGACCCAGTACTTC
CASSGEGQETQYF
>TRBJ2-2|NA|TRBD1|TRBV4-1
TGCGCCAGCAGCCAAGCGGACAGGGCCACCGGGGAGCTGTTTTTT
CASSQADRATGELFF
>TRBJ2-1|NA|TRBD2|TRBV5-1
TGCGCCAGCAGCTTGGCCGGGCTAGCGGGGGGGGATGAGCAGTTCTTC
CASSLAGLAGGDEQFF
>TRBJ2-7|NA|NA|TRBV7-2
TGTGCCAGCAGCACCCGGACAGCTGGAGCGGTTCTCTACGAGCAGTACTTC
CASSTRTAGAVLYEQYF
>TRBJ2-7|NA|TRBD2|TRBV19
TGTGCCAGTAGTGTCCTAACGGGGGGCTCCTACGAGCAGTACTTC
CASSVLTGGSYEQYF